This TCR beta chain emerged from a study of cytomegalovirus exposure and HLA in healthy donors. Overall study findings and caveats: TCR beta chains associated with HLA were, in a later analysis, more clonally expanded than equally common others. Most TCR sequences were uncommon, yet certain public TCRs appeared in many donors.

It was with 60 Vbeta and 13 Jbeta primers that the PCR ran. Method: immunoSEQ multiplex PCR; TCRdb's copy keeps in-frame clones and lacks some. The sample includes 99,000 or so clones, over 65% of them seen just once. Germline assignment: CDR1 SGHTA and CDR2 FQGNSA. V was pared by 3 bases and J by 3 bases, with 4 bases of the junction left unmatched. The CDR3 length is 16 residues. Notes on this clone: Its cognate antigen is unknown.

The sequence was collected from a man in his forties in good health and CMV-seropositive. The material sequenced was PBMCs. The chain combines TRBV7-2 with TRBJ2-7; TRBD2 matches at 14 bases. CDR3 protein: CASSLPGLAGVYEQYF. CDR3 in DNA: TGTGCCAGCAGCTTGCCGGGACTAGCGGGGGTCTACGAGCAGTACTTC.